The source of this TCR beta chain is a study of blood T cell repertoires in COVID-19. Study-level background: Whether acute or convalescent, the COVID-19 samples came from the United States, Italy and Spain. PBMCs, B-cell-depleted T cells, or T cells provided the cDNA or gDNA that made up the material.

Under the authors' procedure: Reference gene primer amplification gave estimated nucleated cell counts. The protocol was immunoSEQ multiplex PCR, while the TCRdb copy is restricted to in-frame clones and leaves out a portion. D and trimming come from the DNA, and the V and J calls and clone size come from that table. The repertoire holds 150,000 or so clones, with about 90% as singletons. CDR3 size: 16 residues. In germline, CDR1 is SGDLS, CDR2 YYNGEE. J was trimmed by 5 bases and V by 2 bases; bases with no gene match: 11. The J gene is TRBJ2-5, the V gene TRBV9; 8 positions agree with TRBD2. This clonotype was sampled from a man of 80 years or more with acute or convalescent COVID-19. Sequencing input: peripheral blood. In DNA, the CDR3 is TGTGCCAGCAGCGTGGGCTCCGGGACTAGGGATGAGACCCAGTACTTC. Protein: CASSVGSGTRDETQYF.